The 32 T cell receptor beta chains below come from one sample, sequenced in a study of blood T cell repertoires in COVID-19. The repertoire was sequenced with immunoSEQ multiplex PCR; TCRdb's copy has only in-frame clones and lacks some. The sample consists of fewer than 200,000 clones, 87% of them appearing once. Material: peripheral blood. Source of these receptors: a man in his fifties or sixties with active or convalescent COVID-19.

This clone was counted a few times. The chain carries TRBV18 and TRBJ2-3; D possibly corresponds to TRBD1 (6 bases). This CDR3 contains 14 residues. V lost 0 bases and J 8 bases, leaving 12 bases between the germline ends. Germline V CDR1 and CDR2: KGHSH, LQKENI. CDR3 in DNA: TGTGCCAGCTCACCACCCCACAGGGTCGGTACGCAGTATTTT. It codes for CASSPPHRVGTQYF. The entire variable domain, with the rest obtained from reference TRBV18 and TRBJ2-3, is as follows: NAGVMQNPRHLVRRRGQEARLRCSPMKGHSHVYWYRQLPEEGLKFMVYLQKENIIDESGMPKERFSAEFPKEGPSILRIQQVVRGDSAAYFCASSPPHRVGTQYFGPGTRLTVL.

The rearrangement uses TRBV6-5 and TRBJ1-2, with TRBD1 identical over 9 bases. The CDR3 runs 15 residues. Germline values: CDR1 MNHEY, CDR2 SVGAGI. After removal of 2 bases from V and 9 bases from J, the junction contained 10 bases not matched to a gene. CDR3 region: CASSYTLQGARRYTF. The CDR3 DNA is TGTGCCAGCAGTTACACGCTACAGGGGGCGAGGCGCTACACCTTC.

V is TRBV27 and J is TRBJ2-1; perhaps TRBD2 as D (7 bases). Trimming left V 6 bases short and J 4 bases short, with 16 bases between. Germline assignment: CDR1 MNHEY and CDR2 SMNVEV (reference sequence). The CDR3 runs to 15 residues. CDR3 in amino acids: CASSYGGPPYNEQFF. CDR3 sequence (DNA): TGTGCCAGCAGCTACGGGGGGCCCCCTTACAATGAGCAGTTCTTC.

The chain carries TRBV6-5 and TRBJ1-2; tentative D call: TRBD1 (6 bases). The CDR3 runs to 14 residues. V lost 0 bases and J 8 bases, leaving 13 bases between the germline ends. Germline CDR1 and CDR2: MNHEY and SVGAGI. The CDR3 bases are TGTGCCAGCAGTTACTCGGGGGGGGCTCAAGGCTACACCTTC. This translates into CASSYSGGAQGYTF.

CDR3 in amino acids: CASSPLFGIRGYTF. DNA for the CDR3: TGTGCCAGCAGTCCCCTCTTCGGGATCCGGGGCTACACCTTC. This chain links TRBV6-5 with TRBJ1-2; D is ambiguous. CDR1 and CDR2 from the germline V gene are MNHEY and SVGAGI. The V end lost 5 bases, the J end lost 8 bases, and 18 bases lay between the germline ends. This CDR3 region has 14 residues.

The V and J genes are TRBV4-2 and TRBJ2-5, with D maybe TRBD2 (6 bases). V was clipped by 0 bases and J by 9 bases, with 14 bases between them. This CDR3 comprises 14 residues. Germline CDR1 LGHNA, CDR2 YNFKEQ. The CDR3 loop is CASSQEGSGGAQYF. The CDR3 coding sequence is TGTGCCAGCAGCCAAGAGGGCTCGGGCGGGGCCCAGTACTTC.

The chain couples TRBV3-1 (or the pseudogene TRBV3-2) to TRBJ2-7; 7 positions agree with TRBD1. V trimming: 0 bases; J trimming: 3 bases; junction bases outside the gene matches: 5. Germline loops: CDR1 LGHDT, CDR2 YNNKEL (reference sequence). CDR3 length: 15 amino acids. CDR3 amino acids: CASSQDRDSLYEQYF. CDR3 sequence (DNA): TGTGCCAGCAGCCAAGACCGGGACAGCCTCTACGAGCAGTACTTC.

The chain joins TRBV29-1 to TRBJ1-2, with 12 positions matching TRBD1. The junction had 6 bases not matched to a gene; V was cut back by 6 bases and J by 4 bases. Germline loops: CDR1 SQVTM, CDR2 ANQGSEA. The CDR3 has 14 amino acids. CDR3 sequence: CSVGTGGYGYGYTF. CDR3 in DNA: TGCAGCGTGGGGACAGGGGGCTATGGCTATGGCTACACCTTC.

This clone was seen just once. CDR3 bases: TGCGCCAGCAGCCAACCTGGCCGGCGGGGGGGCCTCGGTGAGCAGTTCTTC. Translated, it gives CASSQPGRRGGLGEQFF. V is TRBV4-1 and J is TRBJ2-1; the match to TRBD2 covers 9 bases. Germline CDR1 MGHRA, CDR2 YSYEKL. Trimming at V came to 2 bases and at J to 9 bases, leaving 14 bases not matched to a gene. The CDR3 is 17 residues long.

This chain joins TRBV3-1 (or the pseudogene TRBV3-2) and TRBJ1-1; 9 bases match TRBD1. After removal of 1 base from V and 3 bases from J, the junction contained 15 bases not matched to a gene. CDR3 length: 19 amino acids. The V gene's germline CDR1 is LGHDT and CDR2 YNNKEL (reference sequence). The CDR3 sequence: CASSQGLPPGQGLDTEAFF. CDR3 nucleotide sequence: TGTGCCAGCAGCCAAGGTCTTCCCCCGGGACAGGGTTTGGACACTGAAGCTTTCTTT.

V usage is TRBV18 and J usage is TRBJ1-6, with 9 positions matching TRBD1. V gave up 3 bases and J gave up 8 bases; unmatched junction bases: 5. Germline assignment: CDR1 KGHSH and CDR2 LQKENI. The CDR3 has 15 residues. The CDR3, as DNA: TGTGCCAGCTCACCCTCGACAGGGGGAGATTCACCCCTCCACTTT. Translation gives CASSPSTGGDSPLHF.

The DNA for the CDR3 is TGTGCCAGCAGCCCACAGGGTGCCACCGGGGAGCTGTTTTTT. As protein: CASSPQGATGELFF. The chain uses TRBV6-4 and TRBJ2-2, with D maybe TRBD1 (6 bases). The V end lost 6 bases, the J end lost 4 bases, and 12 bases lay between the germline ends. Germline CDR1 reads MRHNA; CDR2 reads SNTAGT. This CDR3 comprises 14 residues.

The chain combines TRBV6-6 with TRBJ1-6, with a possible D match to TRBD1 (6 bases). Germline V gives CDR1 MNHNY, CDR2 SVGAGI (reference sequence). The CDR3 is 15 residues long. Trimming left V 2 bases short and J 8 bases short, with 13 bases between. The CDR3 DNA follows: TGTGCCAGCAGTTACCGCGAGGGGGGGTATTCACCCCTCCACTTT. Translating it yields CASSYREGGYSPLHF.

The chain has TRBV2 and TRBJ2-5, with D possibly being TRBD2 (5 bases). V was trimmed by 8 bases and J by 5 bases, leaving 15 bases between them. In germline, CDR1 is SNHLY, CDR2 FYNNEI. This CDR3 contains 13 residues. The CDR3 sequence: CASSRVGFETQYF. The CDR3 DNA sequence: TGTGCCAGCTCGAGGGTTGGATTTGAGACCCAGTACTTC. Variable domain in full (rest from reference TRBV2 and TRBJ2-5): EPEVTQTPSHQVTQMGQEVILRCVPISNHLYFYWYRQILGQKVEFLVSFYNNEISEKSEIFDDQFSVERPDGSNFTLKIRSTKLEDSAMYFCASSRVGFETQYFGPGTRLLVL.

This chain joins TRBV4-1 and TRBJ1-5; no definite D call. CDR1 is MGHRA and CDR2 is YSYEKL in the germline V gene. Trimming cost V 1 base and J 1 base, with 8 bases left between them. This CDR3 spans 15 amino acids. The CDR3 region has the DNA TGCGCCAGCAGCCAAGGGGGAGGGAGCAATCAGCCCCAGCATTTT. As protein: CASSQGGGSNQPQHF.

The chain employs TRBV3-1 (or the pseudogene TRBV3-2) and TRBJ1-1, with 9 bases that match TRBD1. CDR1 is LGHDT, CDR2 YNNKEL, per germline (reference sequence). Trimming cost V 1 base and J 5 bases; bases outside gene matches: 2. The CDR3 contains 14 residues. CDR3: CASSQVTGGTEAFF. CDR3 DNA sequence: TGTGCCAGCAGCCAAGTGACAGGGGGTACTGAAGCTTTCTTT.

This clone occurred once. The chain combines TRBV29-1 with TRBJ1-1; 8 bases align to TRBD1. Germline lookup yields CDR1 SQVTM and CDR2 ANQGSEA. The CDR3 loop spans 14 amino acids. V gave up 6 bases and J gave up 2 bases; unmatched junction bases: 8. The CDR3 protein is CSVRTGNGNTEAFF. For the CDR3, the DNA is TGCAGCGTAAGGACAGGGAATGGAAACACTGAAGCTTTCTTT.

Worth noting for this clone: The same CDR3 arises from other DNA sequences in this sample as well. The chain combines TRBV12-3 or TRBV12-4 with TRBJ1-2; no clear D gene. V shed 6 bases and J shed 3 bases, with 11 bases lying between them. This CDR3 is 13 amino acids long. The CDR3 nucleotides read TGTGCCAGCAGCCCCCGGGGAGACTATGGCTACACCTTC. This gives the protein CASSPRGDYGYTF.

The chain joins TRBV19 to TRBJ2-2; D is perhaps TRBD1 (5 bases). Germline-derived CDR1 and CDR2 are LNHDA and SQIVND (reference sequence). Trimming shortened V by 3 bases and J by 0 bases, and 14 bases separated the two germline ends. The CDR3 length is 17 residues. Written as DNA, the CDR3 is TGTGCCAGTAGTATTCGCGCGACAGCTCCGAACACCGGGGAGCTGTTTTTT. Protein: CASSIRATAPNTGELFF.

The CDR3 sequence: CASSLSGGLGAFF. DNA for the CDR3: TGTGCCAGCAGTTTAAGTGGGGGGTTGGGGGCTTTCTTT. The rearrangement joins TRBV12-3 or TRBV12-4 to TRBJ1-1, with D tentatively TRBD1 (5 bases). This CDR3 has 13 amino acids. Trimming left V 2 bases short and J 11 bases short, with 15 bases between.

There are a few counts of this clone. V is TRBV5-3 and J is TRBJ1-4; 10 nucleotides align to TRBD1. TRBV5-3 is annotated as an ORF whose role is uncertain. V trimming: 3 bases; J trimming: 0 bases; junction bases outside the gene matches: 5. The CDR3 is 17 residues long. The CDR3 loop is CARSWGQGTATNEKLFF. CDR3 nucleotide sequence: TGTGCCAGAAGCTGGGGACAGGGGACTGCAACTAATGAAAAACTGTTTTTT.

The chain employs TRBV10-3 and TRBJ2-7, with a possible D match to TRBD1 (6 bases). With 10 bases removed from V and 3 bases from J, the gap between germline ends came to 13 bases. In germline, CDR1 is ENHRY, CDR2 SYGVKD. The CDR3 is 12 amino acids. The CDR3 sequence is CATQGTRYEQYF. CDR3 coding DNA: TGTGCCACGCAGGGGACCCGCTACGAGCAGTACTTC.

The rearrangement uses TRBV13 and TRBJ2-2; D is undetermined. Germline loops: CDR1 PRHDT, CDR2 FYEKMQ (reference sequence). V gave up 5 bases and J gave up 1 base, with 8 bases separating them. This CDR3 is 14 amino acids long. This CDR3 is CASSPPQNTGELFF. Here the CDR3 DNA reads TGTGCCAGCAGCCCCCCCCAGAACACCGGGGAGCTGTTTTTT.

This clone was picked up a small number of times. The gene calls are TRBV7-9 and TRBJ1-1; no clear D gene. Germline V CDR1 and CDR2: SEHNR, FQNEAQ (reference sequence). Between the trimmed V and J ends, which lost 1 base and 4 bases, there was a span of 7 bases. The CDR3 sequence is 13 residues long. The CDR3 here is CASSLVPGTEAFF. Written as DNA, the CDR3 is TGTGCCAGCAGCTTAGTCCCCGGCACTGAAGCTTTCTTT.

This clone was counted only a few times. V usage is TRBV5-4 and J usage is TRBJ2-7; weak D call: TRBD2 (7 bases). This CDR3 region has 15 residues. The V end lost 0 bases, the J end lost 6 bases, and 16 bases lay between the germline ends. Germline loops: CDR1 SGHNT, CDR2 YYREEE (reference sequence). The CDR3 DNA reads TGTGCCAGCAGCTTGGGGACGGGGGGCGCGTTCGAGCAGTACTTC. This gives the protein CASSLGTGGAFEQYF.

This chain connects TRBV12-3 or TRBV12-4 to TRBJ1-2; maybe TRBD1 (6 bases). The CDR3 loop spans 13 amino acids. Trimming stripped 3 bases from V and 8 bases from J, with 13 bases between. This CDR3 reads CASSLVGAQGYTF. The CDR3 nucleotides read TGTGCCAGCAGTTTGGTGGGGGCGCAGGGCTACACCTTC.

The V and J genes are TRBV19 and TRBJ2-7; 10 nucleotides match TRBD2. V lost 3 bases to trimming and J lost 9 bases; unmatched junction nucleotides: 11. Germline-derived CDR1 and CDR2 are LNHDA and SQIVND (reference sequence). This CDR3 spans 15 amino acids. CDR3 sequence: CASSIDTSGATRQYF. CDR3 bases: TGTGCCAGTAGTATTGATACTAGCGGGGCTACGAGGCAGTACTTC.

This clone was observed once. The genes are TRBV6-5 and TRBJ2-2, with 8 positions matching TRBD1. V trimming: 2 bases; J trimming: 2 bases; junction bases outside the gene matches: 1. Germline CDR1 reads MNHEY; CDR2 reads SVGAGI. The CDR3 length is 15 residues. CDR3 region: CASSYDRGNTGELFF. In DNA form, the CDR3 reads TGTGCCAGCAGTTACGACAGGGGAAACACCGGGGAGCTGTTTTTT.

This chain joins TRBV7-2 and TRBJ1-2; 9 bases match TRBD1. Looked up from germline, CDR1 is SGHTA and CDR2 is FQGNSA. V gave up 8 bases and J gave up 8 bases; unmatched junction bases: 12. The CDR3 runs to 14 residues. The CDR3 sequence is CASRTGGVIMGYTF. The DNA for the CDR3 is TGTGCCAGCCGTACAGGGGGCGTGATAATGGGCTACACCTTC.

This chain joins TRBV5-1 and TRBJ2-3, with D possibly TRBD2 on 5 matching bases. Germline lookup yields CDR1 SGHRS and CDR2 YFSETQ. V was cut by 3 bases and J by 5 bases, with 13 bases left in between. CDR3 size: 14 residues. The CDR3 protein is CASSSRPGIDTQYF. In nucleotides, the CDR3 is TGCGCCAGCAGCTCGAGGCCCGGGATAGATACGCAGTATTTT. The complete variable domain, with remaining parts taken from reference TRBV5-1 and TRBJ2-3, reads KAGVTQTPRYLIKTRGQQVTLSCSPISGHRSVSWYQQTPGQGLQFLFEYFSETQRNKGNFPGRFSGRQFSNSRSEMNVSTLELGDSALYLCASSSRPGIDTQYFGPGTRLTVL.

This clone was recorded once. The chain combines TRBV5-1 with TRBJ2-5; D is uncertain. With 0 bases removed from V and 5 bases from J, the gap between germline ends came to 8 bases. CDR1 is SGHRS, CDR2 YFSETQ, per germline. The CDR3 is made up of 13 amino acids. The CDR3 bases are TGCGCCAGCAGCTTGGGCGCGGCGGAGACCCAGTACTTC. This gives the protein CASSLGAAETQYF.

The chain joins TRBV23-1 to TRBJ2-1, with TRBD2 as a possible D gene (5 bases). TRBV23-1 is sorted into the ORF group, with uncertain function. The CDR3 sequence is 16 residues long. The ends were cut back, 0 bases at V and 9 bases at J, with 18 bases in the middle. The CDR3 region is CASSQSEERAIGEQFF. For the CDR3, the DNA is TGCGCCAGCAGTCAATCGGAGGAAAGGGCTATCGGTGAGCAGTTCTTC.